The 27 T cell receptor beta chains below all came from one sample that was sequenced in a study of CD8+CD57+ T cells in acquired aplastic anemia. The TCR beta profiling, which covered VDJ combination and CDR3 sequence, was carried out using genomic DNA as the template. TCRdb re-called the reads through MiXCR, storing one row per CDR3 protein. The sample records hundreds of thousands of distinct CDR3 sequences, around 72% being singletons. Sequenced material: sorted CD4+, CD8+, or CD8+CD57+ T cells (not recorded which) from PBMCs. The receptors come from a human donor in good health, serving as a control.

This clonotype appeared a single time. The rearrangement uses TRBV25-1 and TRBJ2-5; D could derive from TRBD1 or TRBD2 (6 bases each). The CDR3 runs 15 residues. CDR1 is MGHDK and CDR2 is SYGVNS in the germline V gene. Trimming left V 1 base short and J 3 bases short, with 12 bases between. The CDR3 protein is CASSEWGAGKETQYF. DNA of the CDR3: TGTGCCAGCAGTGAATGGGGGGCAGGGAAAGAGACCCAGTACTTC.

Concerning this clonotype itself: It may be a read error: a sequence one base away is much more abundant. This chain links TRBV12-3 or TRBV12-4 with TRBJ1-2, with unresolved D. V lost 2 bases, J lost 7 bases, and 14 bases lay in between. The CDR3 loop spans 14 amino acids. This CDR3 is CASSLLQAHCGYTF. The CDR3, as DNA: TGTGCCAGCAGTTTACTACAAGCTCACTGTGGCTACACCTTC.

Turning to this clonotype: The final CDR3 position lacks the conserved phenylalanine or tryptophan, pointing to a likely read error. No DNA is shown, since the ends of the CDR3 on it are uncertain; the CDR3 is the one TCRdb lists. This chain connects TRBV20-1 to TRBJ2-2; the table's D gene call, TRBD1, was not cross checked with the DNA. Germline loops: CDR1 DFQATT, CDR2 SNEGSKA (reference sequence). The CDR3 comprises 8 residues, both ends counted. The CDR3 loop is CSARGGTG.

The V gene is TRBV5-1, the J gene TRBJ2-6; 10 nucleotides agree with TRBD2. Unmatched junction bases numbered 6, after V lost 4 bases and J lost 8 bases. Germline V gene data show CDR1 as SGHRS and CDR2 as YFSETQ. The CDR3 contains 15 residues. The CDR3 is CASSLAGDVTNVLTF. The DNA of the CDR3 is TGCGCCAGCAGCCTAGCGGGGGATGTGACCAACGTCCTGACTTTC.

The chain uses TRBV2 and TRBJ2-7, with TRBD2 matching 7 bases. Germline loops: CDR1 SNHLY, CDR2 FYNNEI. Losses at the gene ends were 5 bases for V and 8 bases for J; bases not matched to a gene: 18. This CDR3 spans 16 amino acids. CDR3 DNA sequence: TGTGCCAGCAGTCCTCACGGGAGGACCTATAATCCACAGCAGTACTTC. This codes for CASSPHGRTYNPQQYF.

The genes are TRBV5-1 and TRBJ2-1; TRBD1 agrees at 7 bases. V shed 4 bases, J shed 5 bases, and the junction held 12 bases outside the gene matches. Germline V gene lookup returns CDR1 SGHRS and CDR2 YFSETQ. The length of the CDR3 is 16 residues. The DNA for the CDR3 is TGCGCCAGCAGCCCCAGGACAGGAGATAATAACAATGAGCAGTTCTTC. Translated, it gives CASSPRTGDNNNEQFF.

Remarks on this clonotype: At one boundary the junction diverges from the germline segment, which might be a read error. The V and J genes are TRBV7-2 and TRBJ2-5, with 9 bases fitting TRBD2. Germline loops: CDR1 SGHTA, CDR2 FQGNSA. The CDR3 runs 14 residues. The CDR3 coding sequence is TGTGCCAGCAGCCTAGCGGGGAGGGGAGAGACCCAGTACTTC. The encoded protein is CASSLAGRGETQYF. The full variable domain, rest sourced from reference TRBV7-2 and TRBJ2-5, is GAGVSQSPSNKVTEKGKDVELRCDPISGHTALYWYRQSLGQGLEFLIYFQGNSAPDKSGLPSDRFSAERTGGSVSTLTIQRTQQEDSAVYLCASSLAGRGETQYFGPGTRLLVL.

This clonotype has more than one count but fewer than ten. This may arise from a read error, as a much more abundant clone is one base away. Because it lacks the conserved phenylalanine or tryptophan at the end, this CDR3 is likely a read error. J is TRBJ2-7 and V is TRBV10-3, with D unclear. V lost 10 bases to trimming and J lost 3 bases, with 16 bases between them. Germline-derived CDR1 and CDR2 are ENHRY and SYGVKD. This CDR3 is 13 amino acids long. CDR3 in amino acids: CASRRGSLYEQYS. CDR3 nucleotide sequence: TGTGCCAGCAGGAGAGGCAGCCTCTACGAGCAGTACTCC.

A word on this clonotype: Lacking the conserved final phenylalanine or tryptophan, this CDR3 likely reflects a read error. No DNA is shown, since the ends of the CDR3 on it are uncertain; the CDR3 is the one TCRdb lists. The CDR3 sequence: CASSLVAG. The gene calls are TRBV11-3 and TRBJ2-7; the listed D gene, TRBD2, was not tested against the DNA. Germline-derived CDR1 and CDR2 are SGHNT and YENEEA. The CDR3 is 8 amino acids long, termini counted.

The chain recombines TRBV5-4 with TRBJ2-1, with D possibly TRBD2 on 6 matching bases. The V end was cut by 5 bases, the J end by 4 bases, with 16 bases between. This CDR3 has 15 amino acids. The V gene's germline CDR1 is SGHNT and CDR2 YYREEE (reference sequence). The CDR3 nucleotides read TGTGCCAGCAGTGAGACAGTGGGGACTTACAATGAGCAGTTCTTC. Translated, it gives CASSETVGTYNEQFF.

This chain links TRBV29-1 with TRBJ1-2; possible D gene TRBD1, 5 bases. Germline V gives CDR1 SQVTM, CDR2 ANQGSEA. V was clipped by 4 bases and J by 7 bases, with 22 bases between them. The CDR3 runs to 15 residues. The DNA for the CDR3 is TGCAGCGTTGGGACAAGGCAGGTCGAGGTAGGTGGCTACACCTTC. It encodes CSVGTRQVEVGGYTF.

The chain carries TRBV10-1 and TRBJ2-1, with 10 bases matching TRBD2. Germline V gene sequence: CDR1 WNHNN, CDR2 SYGVQD (reference sequence). The CDR3 is made up of 14 amino acids. V was clipped by 3 bases and J by 9 bases; unmatched bases: 5. The CDR3 loop is CASSESGGVSEQFF. The CDR3 region has the DNA TGCGCCAGCAGTGAAAGCGGGGGGGTATCTGAGCAGTTCTTC.

As concerns this clonotype: The DNA is left out, because the CDR3 cannot be placed on it with certainty; the CDR3 is given as TCRdb lists it. This chain uses TRBV9 with TRBJ2-3; the table's D call, TRBD2, was not checked against the DNA. The CDR3 is 16 amino acids in total, end residues counted. CDR1 and CDR2 (germline): SGDLS, YYNGEE. Here the CDR3 reads CASSVQARGYTFAQYF.

Here the CDR3 DNA reads TGTGCCAGCAGTGGAGGCACATCTATTAGCTACACCTTC. Its translation is CASSGGTSISYTF. The chain carries TRBV2 and TRBJ1-2; D remains unclear. CDR3 length equals 13 residues. The germline CDR1 and CDR2 sequences are SNHLY and FYNNEI. The V end was cut by 4 bases, the J end by 9 bases, with 15 bases between.

The rearrangement uses TRBV11-2 and TRBJ2-7, with D perhaps TRBD1 (5 bases). Germline V gives CDR1 SGHAT, CDR2 FQNNGV. Trimming took 6 bases from V and 4 from J, leaving 16 bases between them. The CDR3 is made up of 14 amino acids. CDR3 protein: CASSSGFTGYEQYF. In DNA, the CDR3 is TGTGCCAGCAGTTCAGGGTTCACTGGGTACGAGCAGTACTTC.

The chain employs TRBV25-1 and TRBJ2-1; D perhaps matches TRBD1 (6 bases). V was clipped by 8 bases and J by 8 bases, with 25 bases between them. This CDR3 is 16 amino acids long. Germline V gene lookup returns CDR1 MGHDK and CDR2 SYGVNS. The chain's CDR3 is CASPEPQGRLYDEQFF. In DNA form, the CDR3 reads TGTGCCAGCCCGGAACCGCAGGGGCGTTTGTACGATGAGCAGTTCTTC. Full variable domain (outside the CDR3, taken from reference TRBV25-1 and TRBJ2-1): EADIYQTPRYLVIGTGKKITLECSQTMGHDKMYWYQQDPGMELHLIHYSYGVNSTEKGDLSSESTVSRIRTEHFPLTLESARPSHTSQYLCASPEPQGRLYDEQFFGPGTRLTVL.

The chain has TRBV20-1 and TRBJ2-3; TRBD1 matches at 8 bases. With V trimmed by 2 bases and J by 4 bases, 8 bases remained unmatched. Germline CDR1 and CDR2: DFQATT and SNEGSKA (reference sequence). The CDR3 length is 15 residues. Here the CDR3 DNA reads TGCAGTGCTAGACATAGGGGACAGGTGGCAGATACGCAGTATTTT. Protein sequence: CSARHRGQVADTQYF.

To note about this clonotype: Given the absence of the conserved phenylalanine or tryptophan at the CDR3 end, a read error is likely. This chain joins TRBV7-2 and TRBJ1-2; 11 nucleotides agree with TRBD1. Germline CDR1 and CDR2: SGHTA and FQGNSA. V trimming: 8 bases; J trimming: 2 bases; junction bases outside the gene matches: 7. The CDR3 spans 15 residues. The CDR3 bases are TGTGCCAGCGGTAAGGGGACAGGGGGGAACTATGGCTACACCCTC. Translation: CASGKGTGGNYGYTL.

The sample holds a few counts of this clonotype. The rearrangement uses TRBV19 and TRBJ2-1; 10 bases align to TRBD2. The J segment lost 7 bases and the V segment lost 5 bases, leaving 5 bases of the junction unmatched. The CDR3 runs to 14 residues. Germline-derived CDR1 and CDR2 are LNHDA and SQIVND (reference sequence). This CDR3 is CASSLLAGENEQFF. CDR3 sequence (DNA): TGTGCCAGTAGTTTGCTAGCGGGAGAAAATGAGCAGTTCTTC.

V and J are TRBV15 and TRBJ2-7, with D tentatively TRBD1 (6 bases). CDR3 length equals 15 residues. CDR1 is LNHNV, CDR2 YYDKDF, per germline (reference sequence). CDR3 sequence: CASSRDSHRAYEQYV. In DNA, the CDR3 is TGTGCCTCCAGCAGAGATAGCCACAGGGCCTACGAGCAGTACGTC.

This sequence joins TRBV5-1 and TRBJ1-2; the D is unclear. In germline, CDR1 is SGHRS, CDR2 YFSETQ. V was trimmed by 0 bases and J by 10 bases, leaving 13 bases between them. The length of the CDR3 is 13 residues. The CDR3 here is CASSLVPVNTYTF. The CDR3, as DNA: TGCGCCAGCAGCTTGGTACCGGTGAACACCTACACCTTC.

Of note for this clonotype: Sequence at one end of the junction differs from germline and may be a read error. This chain joins TRBV2 and TRBJ2-6; D is tentatively TRBD1 or TRBD2 (5 bases each). Germline V gene sequence: CDR1 SNHLY, CDR2 FYNNEI. There are 11 residues in the CDR3. CDR3 amino acids: CASSSRDDLTF. DNA of the CDR3: TGTGCCAGCAGTAGCAGGGACGACCTGACCTTC.

The chain combines TRBV7-2 with TRBJ2-1; D gene uncertain. The CDR3 runs 17 residues. The germline V gene has CDR1 SGHTA and CDR2 FQGNSA. Trimming pared 5 bases from V and 10 bases from J, leaving 27 bases between. The CDR3 is CASSPADHYGQYFEQFF. The CDR3 DNA is TGTGCCAGCAGCCCCGCGGACCACTACGGGCAGTACTTCGAGCAGTTCTTC.

Turning to this clonotype: Germline and junction disagree at one end, which may indicate a read error. This chain connects TRBV7-2 to TRBJ1-5; 8 bases agree with TRBD1. Per germline, CDR1 SGHTA and CDR2 FQGNSA. The CDR3 covers 15 residues. CDR3 residues: CATSRRGTGGSPHHF. CDR3 sequence (DNA): TGCGCCACCAGCCGACGAGGGACAGGAGGTTCACCCCACCATTTT.

This clonotype was seen ten or more times. The chain carries TRBV5-1 and TRBJ2-2; D is unresolved. The CDR3 is 14 residues long. V dropped 2 bases and J dropped 1 base, with 6 bases sitting between them. Per the germline V gene, CDR1 is SGHRS and CDR2 is YFSETQ. CDR3 loop: CASSFAENTGELFF. The CDR3 nucleotides read TGCGCCAGCAGCTTTGCGGAGAACACCGGGGAGCTGTTTTTT.

The chain carries TRBV7-7 and TRBJ2-7, with TRBD1 matching 10 bases. CDR1 and CDR2 from the germline V gene are SSHAT and FNYEAQ (reference sequence). The CDR3 contains 13 residues. Trimming cost V 5 bases and J 7 bases; bases outside gene matches: 5. CDR3 sequence reads: CASSGGQGREQYF. Written as DNA, the CDR3 is TGTGCCAGCAGCGGGGGACAGGGGCGGGAGCAGTACTTC.

This clonotype was observed many times. The chain recombines TRBV12-3 or TRBV12-4 with TRBJ1-1, with D unclear. CDR3 length: 14 residues. V was shortened by 6 bases and J by 4 bases, with 15 bases between the two germline ends. The CDR3 nucleotides read TGTGCCAGCAGGATCAGCGGTTTTCCCACTGAAGCTTTCTTT. Its translation: CASRISGFPTEAFF.